This T cell receptor beta chain originates from a study of blood T cell repertoires in COVID-19 (dated by TCRdb to between 2020 and 2021). With respect to the entire study: Samples covering the acute and convalescent phases of COVID-19 were provided by collaborators in the United States, Italy and Spain. The samples were drawn from the first 160 participants of the ongoing ImmuneRACE study and from about 1,200 subjects provided by 6 global collaborators. Nearly every sample came with metadata listing a de-identified subject ID, COVID-19 status, age in years and sex. Subjects who had been exposed to COVID-19, were actively infected with it, or had recovered from it provided the deeply sampled blood TCRbeta repertoires that made up the dataset. The repertoires were released in a freely available public database meant as a resource for research on the immune response to SARS-CoV-2. Where HLA class I and class II types were available, the types were taken from metadata supplied by the sample provider, not from assay-based typing. The material from the prospective study consisted of cDNA or gDNA derived from T cells, B-cell-depleted T cells, or PBMCs. Findings and caveats that apply to the study as a whole: Clinical and demographic metadata were provided uncurated, with the amount varying by source and participant.

Whole blood was collected in K2EDTA tubes by collaborating institutions according to the institutions' own protocols. For TCRbeta analysis, collaborator samples were shipped as frozen whole blood, as isolated PBMCs, or as DNA extracted from either sample type. The immunoSEQ Assay, a bias-controlled multiplex PCR, was used to amplify TCRbeta CDR3 regions from genomic DNA. In the original analysis: Within the assay, amplification of reference gene primers was used to estimate how many nucleated cells each sample contained. To quantify the absolute abundance of each unique TCRbeta CDR3 rearrangement, sequence reads were collapsed and filtered. Productive Simpson clonality was computed per sample as the square root of Simpson's diversity index over productive rearrangements. Held by TCRdb, this immuneACCESS table contains in-frame sequences only and omits some clones. Under half of the omission traces to an unresolved V gene where checked; the cause of the rest is unknown. The DNA was the basis for D and trimming; V, J and clone size are from that table. Counted in this sample were about 160,000 clones; around 80% of them appeared once. Roughly 20% of the sample is held by the ten biggest clonotypes.

Turning to this clone: Its antigen is unknown. No much larger clone exists at a distance of one base, and base qualities are not known.

CDR1 and CDR2 are read off the germline V gene (reference sequence) as MNHNY and SVGAGI. From the cysteine through the phenylalanine, the CDR3 covers 10 amino acids. The sequence is cut down to CDR3 DNA, 30 bases in frame from base 1. A distance of 8 bases separates the germline ends of V and J, which lose 6 bases and 9 bases respectively. This receptor was identified in an elderly woman with acute or convalescent COVID-19. The chain is made from TRBV6-6 and TRBJ1-1; TRBD1 might be the D gene, on 6 matching bases. Sequencing input: peripheral blood. The CDR3 amino acid sequence is: CASRQGQAFF. The nucleotide sequence is TGTGCCAGCAGACAGGGTCAAGCTTTCTTT.